Below, 14 T cell receptor beta chains from the same sample are listed, as sequenced in a study of T-cell reconstitution after alpha-beta-depleted transplantation in children. A library of TCRbeta sequences, prepared with unique molecular identifiers, was generated. TCRdb used MiXCR to reprocess the PCR reads, holding one entry per CDR3 protein. The sample records some 300,000 distinct CDR3 sequences, roughly a tenth being singletons. Specimen: PBMCs, collected before TCRalphabeta/CD19-depleted stem cell transplant. The receptors stem from a boy under two years old with acute myeloid leukemia, due to receive a stem cell transplant.

For this clonotype: A much larger clone lies one base from this, so it may be a read error. V is TRBV6-2 or TRBV6-3 and J is TRBJ1-1; D gene uncertain. CDR1 and CDR2 (germline): MNHEY, SVGEGT. This CDR3 region has 13 residues. The CDR3: CDSSYTGSTEAFF. DNA of the CDR3: TGTGACAGCAGTTACACGGGGAGCACTGAAGCTTTCTTT.

The chain has TRBV10-3 and TRBJ1-2; 8 bases align to TRBD1. There are 12 residues in the CDR3. The germline V gene has CDR1 ENHRY and CDR2 SYGVKD. Trimming removed 5 bases from V and 8 bases from J; junction bases left unmatched: 4. CDR3 bases: TGTGCCATCAGTACGACAGGGGAGGGCTACACCTTC. This codes for CAISTTGEGYTF.

The CDR3 loop reads CASRGQAAYEQYF. DNA for the CDR3: TGCGCCAGCAGGGGACAGGCTGCCTACGAGCAGTACTTC. The chain has TRBV5-1 and TRBJ2-7, with 8 positions matching TRBD1. The CDR3 covers 13 residues. The V segment lost 5 bases and the J segment 2 bases; nucleotides outside the gene matches: 3. Germline assignment: CDR1 SGHRS and CDR2 YFSETQ.

This clonotype was seen a few times. The chain uses TRBV7-3 and TRBJ2-7; D perhaps matches TRBD1 (5 bases). The CDR3 has 15 amino acids. V dropped 0 bases and J dropped 3 bases, with 12 bases sitting between them. Germline CDR1 is SGHTA and CDR2 is FQGTGA. The CDR3 loop is CASSLTQGPNYEQYF. The CDR3 DNA reads TGTGCCAGCAGCTTAACGCAGGGTCCCAACTACGAGCAGTACTTC.

This clonotype was detected ten times or more. The chain links TRBV24-1 to TRBJ1-1; weak D call: TRBD1 (6 bases). Germline assignment: CDR1 KGHDR and CDR2 SFDVKD. This CDR3 is built from 15 residues. Trimming removed 6 bases at V and 8 bases at J, with 21 bases between. CDR3 amino acids: CATSRTALAGAEAFF. For the CDR3, the DNA is TGTGCCACCAGTCGAACCGCCTTAGCAGGGGCGGAAGCTTTCTTT.

This clonotype was observed at least ten times. This chain uses TRBV7-9 with TRBJ2-7, with 7 bases aligning to TRBD1. Germline CDR1 SEHNR, CDR2 FQNEAQ (reference sequence). The CDR3 covers 17 residues. Germline trimming cut 0 bases from V and 0 bases from J; bases unmatched to any gene: 8. The DNA for the CDR3 is TGTGCCAGCAGCTTAGCCTCCTTCCGGGACAGCTCCTACGAGCAGTACTTC. Amino acid sequence: CASSLASFRDSSYEQYF.

This clonotype has ten or more counts. The V gene is TRBV6-5, the J gene TRBJ2-7, with D possibly matching TRBD1 (6 bases). Germline V gene data show CDR1 as MNHEY and CDR2 as SVGAGI. Trimming cost V 2 bases and J 5 bases, with 7 bases left between them. CDR3 size: 12 residues. The DNA of the CDR3 is TGTGCCAGCAGTTACCCAGGGGACGAGCAGTACTTC. This gives the protein CASSYPGDEQYF.

This clonotype was recorded at least ten times. The gene calls are TRBV7-8 and TRBJ2-7; D unclear. Germline V gene sequence: CDR1 SGHVS, CDR2 FQNEAQ. V was clipped by 2 bases and J by 6 bases, with 8 bases between them. The CDR3 is made up of 12 amino acids. CDR3 nucleotide sequence: TGTGCCAGCAGCTTAAAAAAGTCCGAGCAGTACTTC. Translation gives CASSLKKSEQYF.

This clonotype showed up many times. This chain uses TRBV12-3 or TRBV12-4 with TRBJ2-2, with 13 bases aligning to TRBD2. This CDR3 comprises 17 residues. Trimming took 1 base from V and 1 from J; bases not matched to a gene: 0. The CDR3 loop is CASSLGTSGRNTGELFF. As DNA, the CDR3 is TGTGCCAGCAGTTTAGGGACTAGCGGGAGGAACACCGGGGAGCTGTTTTTT.

This clonotype was counted at least ten times. At one end the junction does not follow the germline gene, possibly because of a read error. The chain is built from TRBV7-3 and TRBJ2-2; 9 bases agree with TRBD1. The germline V gene has CDR1 SGHTA and CDR2 FQGTGA. This CDR3 comprises 15 residues. CDR3 protein: CASSSGQGDTGELFF. DNA of the CDR3: TGCGCCAGCAGCTCGGGACAGGGCGACACCGGGGAGCTGTTTTTT.

This clonotype came up a few times. The chain joins TRBV14 to TRBJ2-3; D may be TRBD1 (6 bases). Germline V gives CDR1 SGHDN, CDR2 FVKESK. V lost 4 bases to trimming and J lost 2 bases, with 13 bases between them. The CDR3 contains 15 residues. CDR3 bases: TGTGCCAGCAGCCGGACAGCTCACAACACAGATACGCAGTATTTT. Translating it yields CASSRTAHNTDTQYF.

This clonotype was seen repeatedly, ten times or more. The CDR3 DNA follows: TGCAGTGCTAGAACGGGGCTAGCGGGGGGGCGCACAGATACGCAGTATTTT. Translated, it gives CSARTGLAGGRTDTQYF. The V call is TRBV20-1, the J call TRBJ2-3, with TRBD2 identical over 12 bases. Germline trimming cut 2 bases from V and 1 base from J; bases unmatched to any gene: 7. This CDR3 region has 17 residues. Germline values: CDR1 DFQATT, CDR2 SNEGSKA (reference sequence).

The chain has TRBV19 and TRBJ2-5, with a possible D match to TRBD2 (6 bases). Trimming took 2 bases from V and 0 from J, leaving 10 bases between them. The CDR3 is 15 residues long. Per germline, CDR1 LNHDA and CDR2 SQIVND (reference sequence). CDR3 amino acids: CASSIKGRYQETQYF. The CDR3 DNA is TGTGCCAGTAGTATAAAAGGGAGGTACCAAGAGACCCAGTACTTC.

Many counts were recorded for this clonotype. This sequence joins TRBV28 and TRBJ1-5; D call uncertain. Trimming pared 3 bases from V and 9 bases from J, leaving 3 bases between. The CDR3 contains 10 residues. Per the germline V gene, CDR1 is MDHEN and CDR2 is SYDVKM. The CDR3 bases are TGTGCCAGCAGTTTTGGGCCCCAGCATTTT. It is translated as CASSFGPQHF.